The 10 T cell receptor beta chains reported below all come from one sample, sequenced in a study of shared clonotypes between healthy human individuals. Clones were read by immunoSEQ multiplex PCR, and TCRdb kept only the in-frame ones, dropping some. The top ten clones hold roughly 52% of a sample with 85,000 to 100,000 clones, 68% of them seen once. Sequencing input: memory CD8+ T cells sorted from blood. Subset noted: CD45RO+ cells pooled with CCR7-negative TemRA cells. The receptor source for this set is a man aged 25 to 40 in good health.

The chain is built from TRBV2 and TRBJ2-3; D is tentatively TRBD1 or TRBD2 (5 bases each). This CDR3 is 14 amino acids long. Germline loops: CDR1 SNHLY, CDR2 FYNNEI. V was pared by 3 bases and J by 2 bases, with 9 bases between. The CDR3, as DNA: TGTGCCAGCAGTGACGGGACGAACACAGATACGCAGTATTTT. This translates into CASSDGTNTDTQYF.

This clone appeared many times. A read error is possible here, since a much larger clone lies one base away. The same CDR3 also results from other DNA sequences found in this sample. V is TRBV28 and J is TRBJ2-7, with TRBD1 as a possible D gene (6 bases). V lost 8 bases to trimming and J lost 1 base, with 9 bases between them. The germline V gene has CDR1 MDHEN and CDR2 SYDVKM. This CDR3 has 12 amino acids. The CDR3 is CASRDISYEQYF. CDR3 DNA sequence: TGTGCCAGCCGGGACATATCCTACGAGCAGTACTTC.

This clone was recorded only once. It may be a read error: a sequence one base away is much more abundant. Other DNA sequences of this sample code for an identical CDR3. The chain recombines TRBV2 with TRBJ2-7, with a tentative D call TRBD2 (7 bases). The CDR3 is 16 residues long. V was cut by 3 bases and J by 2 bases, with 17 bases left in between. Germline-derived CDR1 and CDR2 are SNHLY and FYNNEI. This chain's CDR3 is CASSEGGGLLPYEQYF. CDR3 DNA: TGTGCCAGCAGTGAGGGAGGGGGATTACTTCCCTACGAGCAGTACTTC.

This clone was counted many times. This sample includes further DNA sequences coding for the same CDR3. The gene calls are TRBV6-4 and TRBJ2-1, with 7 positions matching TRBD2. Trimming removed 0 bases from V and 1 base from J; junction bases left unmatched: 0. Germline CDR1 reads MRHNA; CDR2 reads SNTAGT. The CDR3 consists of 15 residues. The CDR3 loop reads CASSDSSGSYNEQFF. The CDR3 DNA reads TGTGCCAGCAGTGACTCTAGCGGGTCCTACAATGAGCAGTTCTTC.

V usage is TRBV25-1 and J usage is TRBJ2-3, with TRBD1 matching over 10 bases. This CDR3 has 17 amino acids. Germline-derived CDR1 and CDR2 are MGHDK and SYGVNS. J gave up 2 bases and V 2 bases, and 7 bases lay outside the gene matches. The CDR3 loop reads CASSEQEGTGATDTQYF. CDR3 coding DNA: TGTGCCAGCAGTGAACAAGAAGGGACAGGGGCCACAGATACGCAGTATTTT.

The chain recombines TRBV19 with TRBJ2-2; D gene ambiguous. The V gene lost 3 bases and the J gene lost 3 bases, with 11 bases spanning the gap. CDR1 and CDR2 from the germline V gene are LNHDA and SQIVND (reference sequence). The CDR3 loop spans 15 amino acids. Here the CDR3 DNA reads TGTGCCAGTAGTATTCCGCTAGAGTACACCGGGGAGCTGTTTTTT. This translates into CASSIPLEYTGELFF.

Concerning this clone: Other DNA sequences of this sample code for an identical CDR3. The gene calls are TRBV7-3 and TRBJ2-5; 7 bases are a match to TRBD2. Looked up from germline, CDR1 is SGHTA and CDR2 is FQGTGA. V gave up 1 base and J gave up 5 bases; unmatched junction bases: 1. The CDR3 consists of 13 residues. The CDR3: CASSLREGETQYF. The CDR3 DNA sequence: TGTGCCAGCAGCTTAAGGGAGGGGGAGACCCAGTACTTC.

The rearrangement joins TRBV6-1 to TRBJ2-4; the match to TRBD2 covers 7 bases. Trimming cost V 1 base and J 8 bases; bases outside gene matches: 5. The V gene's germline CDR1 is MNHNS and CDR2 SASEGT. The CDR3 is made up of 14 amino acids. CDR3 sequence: CASSEGSGRDIQYF. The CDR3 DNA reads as TGTGCCAGCAGTGAAGGTTCGGGGAGGGACATTCAGTACTTC.

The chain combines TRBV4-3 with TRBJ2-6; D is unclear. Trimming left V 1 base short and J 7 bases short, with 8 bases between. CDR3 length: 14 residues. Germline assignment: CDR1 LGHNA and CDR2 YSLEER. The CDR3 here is CASSQGPLANVLTF. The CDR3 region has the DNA TGCGCCAGCAGCCAAGGACCCCTAGCCAACGTCCTGACTTTC.

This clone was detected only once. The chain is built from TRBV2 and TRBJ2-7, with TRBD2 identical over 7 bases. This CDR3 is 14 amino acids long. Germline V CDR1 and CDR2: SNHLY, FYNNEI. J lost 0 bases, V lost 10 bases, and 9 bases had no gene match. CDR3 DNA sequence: TGTGCCACCGTGGGGACTAACCCCTCCTACGAGCAGTACTTC. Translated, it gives CATVGTNPSYEQYF.